This TCR beta chain was recorded in a study of cytotoxic CD8 clonotypes in ibrutinib-treated CLL. Study information: Samples yielded averages of about 250,000 productive templates and approximately 86,000 productive rearrangements.

Measured with immunoSEQ multiplex PCR; TCRdb has only the in-frame clones, and not every one. The table lists around 24,000 clones, less than 80% of them singletons. The CDR3 loop spans 16 amino acids. CDR1 SGHRS and CDR2 YFSETQ come from the germline V gene. V shed 4 bases and J 11 bases; nucleotides not matched to a gene: 18. The receptor was derived from a human donor with chronic lymphocytic leukemia. The specimen comprised PBMCs, sampled before ibrutinib treatment. The chain links TRBV5-1 to TRBJ1-1; 9 nucleotides align to TRBD1. The CDR3, as DNA: TGCGCCAGCAGCCTAGCCGGGACAGGGAGTGTGGAACGCGCTTTCTTT. This gives the protein CASSLAGTGSVERAFF. Supplemented by reference TRBV5-1 and TRBJ1-1, the full variable domain reads KAGVTQTPRYLIKTRGQQVTLSCSPISGHRSVSWYQQTPGQGLQFLFEYFSETQRNKGNFPGRFSGRQFSNSRSEMNVSTLELGDSALYLCASSLAGTGSVERAFFGQGTRLTVV.